This paragraph covers one T cell receptor beta chain sequence. The antigen is not known. The data were obtained in a study of shared clonotypes between healthy human individuals. Overall study context: Each donor contributed plates that comprised three CD4 naive, three CD4 memory, two CD8 naive and one CD8 memory.

A deep-level run was used for the assay. Method: immunoSEQ multiplex PCR; TCRdb's copy keeps in-frame clones and lacks some. The sample includes under 850,000 clones, around 92% seen only once; the top ten take approximately 25%. General study findings and limits: Rarefaction revealed incomplete sorted-subset sequencing despite large depth.

This CDR3 comprises 13 residues. J lost 4 bases, V lost 4 bases, and 4 bases had no gene match. Germline CDR1 reads SQVTM; CDR2 reads ANQGSEA. Naive CD8 cells lacked CD45RO and underwent positive selection for CCR7, leaving out terminally differentiated effector memory CD45RA+ cells. Recent acute infections and vaccinations were absent in the healthy HIV-negative adult donors. This sequence was found in a man in his thirties or forties in good health. Material: naive CD8+ T cells sorted from blood. The rearrangement links TRBV29-1 to TRBJ2-1; 7 bases fit TRBD2. CDR3 protein: CSVVPSGYNEQFF. The CDR3 DNA sequence: TGCAGCGTTGTCCCTAGCGGATACAATGAGCAGTTCTTC.